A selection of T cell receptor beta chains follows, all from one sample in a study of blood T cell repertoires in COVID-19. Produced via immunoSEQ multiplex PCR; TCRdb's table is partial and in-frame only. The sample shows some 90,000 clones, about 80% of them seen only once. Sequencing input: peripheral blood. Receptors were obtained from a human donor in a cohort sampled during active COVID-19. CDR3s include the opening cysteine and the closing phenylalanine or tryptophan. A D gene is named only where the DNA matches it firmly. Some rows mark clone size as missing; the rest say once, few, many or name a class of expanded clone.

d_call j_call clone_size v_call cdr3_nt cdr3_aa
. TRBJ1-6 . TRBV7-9 TGTGCCAGCTGCATCGAGAATTCACCCCTCCACTTT CASCIENSPLHF
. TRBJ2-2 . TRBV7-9 TGTGCCAGCAGCTCTCCGAACACCGGGGAGCTGTTTTTT CASSSPNTGELFF
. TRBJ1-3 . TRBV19 TGTGCCAGTAGACCCAGGCCACGAAACACCATATATTTT CASRPRPRNTIYF
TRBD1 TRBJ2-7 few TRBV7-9 TGTGCCAGCACCTGGACAGGGTCGTACGAGCAGTACTTC CASTWTGSYEQYF
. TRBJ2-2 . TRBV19 TGTGCCAGTAGTATAGATCTTAGCGCCGGGGAGCTGTTTTTT CASSIDLSAGELFF
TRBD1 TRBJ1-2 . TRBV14 TGTGCCAGCAGCCCCCTGAGACAGGGCCCCTTCAACTATGGCTACACCTTC CASSPLRQGPFNYGYTF
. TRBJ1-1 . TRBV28 TGTGCCAGCAGTTCAGGGAGGGGGGACACTGAAGCTTTCTTT CASSSGRGDTEAFF
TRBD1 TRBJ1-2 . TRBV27 TGTGCCAGCAGTCCCACAGGGGGTGGCTACACCTTC CASSPTGGGYTF
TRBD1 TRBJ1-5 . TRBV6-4 TGTACCGTACAGGGGTATCAGCCCCAGCATTTT CTVQGYQPQHF
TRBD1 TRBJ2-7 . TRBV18 TGTGCCAGCTCACCGAGTAGACAGGGAAGAGAGCAGTACTTC CASSPSRQGREQYF
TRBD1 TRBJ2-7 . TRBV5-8 TGTGCCAGCAGCTTCCGCGACAGGGTGCCCGAGCAGTACTTC CASSFRDRVPEQYF
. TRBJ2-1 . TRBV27 TGTGCCAGCAGTTTCCGTGCGGGCAGCTCCTACAATGAGCAGTTCTTC CASSFRAGSSYNEQFF
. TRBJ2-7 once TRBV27 TGTGCCAGCAGTTTATCGTACGGGACCTACGAGCAGTACTTC CASSLSYGTYEQYF
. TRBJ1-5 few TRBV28 TGTGCCAGCAGCCACACAGGACGCCAGCATTTT CASSHTGRQHF
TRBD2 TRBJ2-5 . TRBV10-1 TGCGCCAGCAGTGAGGGGCTAGCGGCCCAAGAGACCCAGTACTTC CASSEGLAAQETQYF
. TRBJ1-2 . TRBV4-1 TGCGCCAGCAGCCAAGGTCGAGACACAGGGCGCTATGGCTACACCTTC CASSQGRDTGRYGYTF
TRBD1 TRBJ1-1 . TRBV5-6 TGTGCCAGCACCATACAACAGGGGGTAGTGAACACTGAAGCTTTCTTT CASTIQQGVVNTEAFF
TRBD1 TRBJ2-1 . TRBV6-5 TGTGCCAGCAGTTGGGCGACAGGGCGGCATGAGAATGAGCAGTTCTTC CASSWATGRHENEQFF
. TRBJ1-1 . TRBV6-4 TGTGCCAGCAGCCCCAACTCGGCAGGGAACACTGAAGCTTTCTTT CASSPNSAGNTEAFF
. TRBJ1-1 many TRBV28 TGTGCCAGCAGTTTATCAGGGGACAAGTCCTACAGGGTTTTCTTT CASSLSGDKSYRVFF
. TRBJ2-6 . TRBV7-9 TGTGCCAGCAGCCCCGGGACATTCCTCTCTGGGGCCAACGTCCTGACTTTC CASSPGTFLSGANVLTF
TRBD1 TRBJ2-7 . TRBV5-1 TGCGCCAGCGCGTGGGGGACAGGGGGCGACGAGCAGTACTTC CASAWGTGGDEQYF
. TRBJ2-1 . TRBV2 TGTGCCAGCAGTGAAGCGCGGGCTGAGCAGTTCTTC CASSEARAEQFF
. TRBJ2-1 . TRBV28 TGTGCCAGCAGTGCCCTTGCGGCAGCCAACTACAATGAGCAGTTCTTC CASSALAAANYNEQFF
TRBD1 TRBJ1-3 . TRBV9 TGTGCCAGCAGCTCATATATTGGACAGGGTTTCTCTGGAAACACCATATATTTT CASSSYIGQGFSGNTIYF
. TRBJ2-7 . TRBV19 TGTGCCAGTAGTAAAAAGGGTAGCGAGAGCTCCTACGAGCAGTACTTC CASSKKGSESSYEQYF
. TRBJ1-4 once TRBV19 TGTGCCAGTAGTATAGTTGTAGCCACGGGTGAAAAACTGTTTTTT CASSIVVATGEKLFF
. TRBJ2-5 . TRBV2 TGTGCCAGCAAATCGGGTGTTAAGACCCAGTACTTC CASKSGVKTQYF
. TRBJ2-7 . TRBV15 TGTGCCACCAGCAGAGAGGGAGGGGGCTCCTACGAGCAGTACTTC CATSREGGGSYEQYF
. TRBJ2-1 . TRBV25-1 TGTGCCAGCAGTGAATTGGGCAACCTCCCTGAGCAGTTCTTC CASSELGNLPEQFF
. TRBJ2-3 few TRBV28 TGTGCCAGCATGTCTTCAGATACGCAGTATTTT CASMSSDTQYF
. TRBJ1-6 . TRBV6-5 TGTGCCAGCAGTTCCCGGACACGTGCGCCCCTCCACTTT CASSSRTRAPLHF
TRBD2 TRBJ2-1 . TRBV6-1 TGTGCCAGCAGTGACGAGCGGGAAAAGTTCTTC CASSDEREKFF
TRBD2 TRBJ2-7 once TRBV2 TGTGCCAGCAGTGCCCCACTAGCGTATATCTACGAGCAGTACTTC CASSAPLAYIYEQYF
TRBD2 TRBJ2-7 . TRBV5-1 TGCGCCAGCAGCCGGGAGGTCATCGGGACCTACGAGCAGTACTTC CASSREVIGTYEQYF
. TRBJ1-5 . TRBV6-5 TGTGCCAGCAAGAATATGGAGGGTCAGCCCCAGCATTTT CASKNMEGQPQHF
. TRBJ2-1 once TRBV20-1 TGCAGTGCAACCTCAGGTCATGAGCAGTTCTTC CSATSGHEQFF
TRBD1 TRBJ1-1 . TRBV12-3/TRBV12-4 TGTGCCAGCAGGTCACAGGGGAGGACTGAAGCTTTCTTT CASRSQGRTEAFF
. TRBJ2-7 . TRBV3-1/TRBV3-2 TGTGCCAGCAGCCAAGACCCGCAATTTGCCAGCGAGCAGTACTTC CASSQDPQFASEQYF
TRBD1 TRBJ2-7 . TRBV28 TGTGCCAGCAGTTCCCCCGGACAGGTCATCTACGAGCAGTACTTC CASSSPGQVIYEQYF
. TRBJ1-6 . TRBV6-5 TGTGCCAGCGGGCGGTCGGGATCACCCCTCCACTTT CASGRSGSPLHF